This TCR beta chain was sequenced during a study of graft-versus-host responses after intestinal transplantation. V was shortened by 6 bases and J by 0 bases, with 12 bases between the two germline ends. Germline V gene data show CDR1 as MRHNA and CDR2 as SNTAGT. The CDR3 covers 14 residues. Sorted cells were CFSE-low CD3+CD4+ or CD3+CD8+ proliferating responders. Measured with immunoSEQ multiplex PCR; TCRdb has only the in-frame clones, and not every one. The sample carries roughly 10,000 clones, around 27% recorded once. In this sample, this clone turned up a few times. The source of this sequence is a human patient who received an intestinal transplant. V usage is TRBV6-4 and J usage is TRBJ2-7, with D possibly TRBD2 on 5 matching bases. Here the sequenced sample was alloreactive CD4+ T cells from a mixed lymphocyte reaction culture, taken before intestinal transplant. Subset here: CFSE-low proliferating T cells sorted from approximately six-day pre-transplant mixed lymphocyte reaction (GvH or HvG direction). The CDR3 sequence: CASSFYAGSYEQYF. In nucleotides, the CDR3 is TGTGCCAGCAGCTTTTACGCGGGCTCCTACGAGCAGTACTTC.